This T cell receptor beta chain was identified in a study of blood T cells in healthy people across ages. General observations from the study: Age advanced and TCR beta diversity per million T cells fell, roughly linearly.

Next came a second PCR, run for roughly 6 to 11 cycles, which used a sample-barcoded 5' primer along with a J-beta primer mix. TCRdb redid the calling of the 5' RACE reads with MiXCR, one entry per CDR3 protein. Of some 920,000 distinct CDR3 sequences in the sample, 51% are singletons; the top ten hold roughly 23%. There are 13 residues in the CDR3. V dropped 3 bases and J dropped 5 bases, with 13 bases sitting between them. Germline values: CDR1 SQVTM, CDR2 ANQGSEA. The donors, aged roughly 6 to 90, were healthy Caucasians from Russia. The authors isolated at least 6.5 million PBMCs per sample. Points on this clonotype: Its target is not known.

This chain connects TRBV29-1 to TRBJ2-5; D is perhaps TRBD2 (6 bases). This clonotype was obtained from a woman aged 60-75 years in good health. Sequenced material: blood. This CDR3 reads CSVEEGKRETQYF. The CDR3 DNA follows: TGCAGCGTTGAGGAGGGAAAGAGGGAGACCCAGTACTTC.